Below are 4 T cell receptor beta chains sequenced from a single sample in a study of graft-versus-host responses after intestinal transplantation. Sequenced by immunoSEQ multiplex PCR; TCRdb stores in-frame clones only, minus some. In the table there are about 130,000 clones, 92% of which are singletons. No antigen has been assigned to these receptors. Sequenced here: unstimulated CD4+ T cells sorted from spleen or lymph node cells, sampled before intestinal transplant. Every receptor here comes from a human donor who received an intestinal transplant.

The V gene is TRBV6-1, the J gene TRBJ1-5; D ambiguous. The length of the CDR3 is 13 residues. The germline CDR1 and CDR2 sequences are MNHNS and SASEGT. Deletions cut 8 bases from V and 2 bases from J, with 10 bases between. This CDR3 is CASGRPGNQPQHF. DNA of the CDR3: TGTGCCAGCGGCCGACCGGGCAATCAGCCCCAGCATTTT.

The CDR3 loop reads CASSLDSGNEQFF. The CDR3 region has the DNA TGCGCCAGCAGCTTAGATAGTGGCAATGAGCAGTTCTTC. The chain is built from TRBV5-1 and TRBJ2-1; no firm D call. Trimming took off 2 bases at V and 6 bases at J, with 9 bases between the two ends. Per the germline V gene, CDR1 is SGHRS and CDR2 is YFSETQ. This CDR3 is 13 amino acids long.

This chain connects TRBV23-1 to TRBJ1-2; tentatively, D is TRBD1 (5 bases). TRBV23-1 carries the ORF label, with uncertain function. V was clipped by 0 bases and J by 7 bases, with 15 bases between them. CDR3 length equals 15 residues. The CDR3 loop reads CASSQSFRGLSGYTF. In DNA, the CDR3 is TGCGCCAGCAGTCAATCGTTCCGGGGCCTGAGTGGCTACACCTTC.

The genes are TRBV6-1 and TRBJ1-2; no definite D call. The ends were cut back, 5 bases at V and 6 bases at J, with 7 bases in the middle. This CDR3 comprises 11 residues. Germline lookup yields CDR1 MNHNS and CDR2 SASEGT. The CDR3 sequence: CASSYLNGYTF. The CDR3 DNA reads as TGTGCCAGCAGTTACCTCAATGGCTACACCTTC.